These 5 T cell receptor beta chains share one sample of origin, sequenced in a study of CD8+ T cells in alopecia areata. Extracted from the samples, RNA was reverse transcribed into cDNA to serve as the sequencing template. Repertoires were generated with immunoSEQ multiplex PCR, while TCRdb's copy carries only in-frame clones and drops some. The table shows roughly 150,000 clones, with roughly 50% occurring only once. Material: CD4+ T cells sorted from blood. The receptors derive from a human donor with alopecia areata.

This clone has more than one count but fewer than ten. The chain couples TRBV28 to TRBJ2-7, with D perhaps matching TRBD1 (5 bases). This CDR3 has 15 residues. Trimming stripped 8 bases from V and 4 bases from J, with 21 bases between. Germline V lookup: CDR1 MDHEN, CDR2 SYDVKM. CDR3 bases: TGTGCCAGCGTGCCGTCGGATGGACAACCATACGAGCAGTACTTC. Protein sequence: CASVPSDGQPYEQYF.

This clone has more than one count but fewer than ten. V usage is TRBV18 and J usage is TRBJ2-1; 12 nucleotides align to TRBD2. The V gene end was trimmed by 0 bases and the J gene end by 11 bases; junction bases not matched to a gene: 11. CDR3 length equals 17 residues. The V gene's germline CDR1 is KGHSH and CDR2 LQKENI. CDR3 DNA: TGTGCCAGCTCACCACCTGTTCTAGCGGGAGGGTTGGGTCAGCAGTTCTTC. It encodes CASSPPVLAGGLGQQFF.

Note on this clone: Other DNA sequences in the same sample also yield this CDR3. The rearrangement joins TRBV7-3 to TRBJ2-3, with D unclear. Trimming pared 1 base from V and 3 bases from J, leaving 8 bases between. Germline V gene lookup returns CDR1 SGHTA and CDR2 FQGTGA. CDR3 length equals 14 residues. The CDR3 nucleotides are TGTGCCAGCAGCTTAAATGGCCGAACAGATACGCAGTATTTT. Protein sequence: CASSLNGRTDTQYF.

As for this clone: The same CDR3 also results from other DNA sequences found in this sample. The genes are TRBV29-1 and TRBJ1-1; D unclear. V gave up 2 bases and J gave up 0 bases, with 7 bases separating them. Germline CDR1 SQVTM, CDR2 ANQGSEA. The CDR3 length is 13 residues. In nucleotides, the CDR3 is TGCAGCGTTGAACGCCAGATGAACACTGAAGCTTTCTTT. Translated: CSVERQMNTEAFF. Looking up the rest from reference TRBV29-1 and TRBJ1-1 gives the full variable domain: SAVISQKPSRDICQRGTSLTIQCQVDSQVTMMFWYRQQPGQSLTLIATANQGSEATYESGFVIDKFPISRPNLTFSTLTVSNMSPEDSSIYLCSVERQMNTEAFFGQGTRLTVV.

This clone was seen only once. The rearrangement links TRBV11-2 to TRBJ2-7; 7 bases map to TRBD2. Germline values: CDR1 SGHAT, CDR2 FQNNGV. The length of the CDR3 is 14 residues. The ends lost 0 bases at V and 6 bases at J; junction bases unmatched: 5. The CDR3 here is CASSLDGGRGEQYF. CDR3 nucleotide sequence: TGTGCCAGCAGCTTAGACGGAGGGAGGGGCGAGCAGTACTTC.